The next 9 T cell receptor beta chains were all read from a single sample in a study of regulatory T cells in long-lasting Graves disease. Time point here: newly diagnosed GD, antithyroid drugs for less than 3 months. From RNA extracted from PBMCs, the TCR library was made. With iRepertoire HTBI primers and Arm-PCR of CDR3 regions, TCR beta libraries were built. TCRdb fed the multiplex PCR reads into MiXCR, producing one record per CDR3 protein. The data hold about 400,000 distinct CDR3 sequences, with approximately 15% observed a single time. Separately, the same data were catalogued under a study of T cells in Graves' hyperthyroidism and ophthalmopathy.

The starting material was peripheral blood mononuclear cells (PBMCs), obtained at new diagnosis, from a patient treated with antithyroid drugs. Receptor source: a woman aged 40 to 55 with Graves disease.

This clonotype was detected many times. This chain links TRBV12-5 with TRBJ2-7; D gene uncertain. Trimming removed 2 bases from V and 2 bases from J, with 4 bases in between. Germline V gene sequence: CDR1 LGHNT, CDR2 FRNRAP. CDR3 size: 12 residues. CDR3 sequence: CASGLSAYEQYF. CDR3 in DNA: TGTGCTAGTGGTTTGAGCGCCTACGAGCAGTACTTC.

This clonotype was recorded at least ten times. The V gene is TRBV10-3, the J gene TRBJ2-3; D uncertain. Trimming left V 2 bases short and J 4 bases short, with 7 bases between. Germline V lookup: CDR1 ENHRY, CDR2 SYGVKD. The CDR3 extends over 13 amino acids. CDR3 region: CAISETLPDTQYF. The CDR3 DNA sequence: TGTGCCATCAGTGAGACTCTCCCAGATACGCAGTATTTT.

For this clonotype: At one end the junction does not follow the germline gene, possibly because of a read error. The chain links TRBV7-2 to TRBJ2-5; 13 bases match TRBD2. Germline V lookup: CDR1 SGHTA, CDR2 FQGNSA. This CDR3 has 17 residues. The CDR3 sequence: CASSSRTSGSLVLNLSF. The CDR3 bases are TGTGCCAGCAGCTCCAGGACTAGCGGGAGTCTGGTGCTCAATTTGAGCTTC. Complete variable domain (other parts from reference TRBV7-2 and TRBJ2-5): GAGVSQSPSNKVTEKGKDVELRCDPISGHTALYWYRQSLGQGLEFLIYFQGNSAPDKSGLPSDRFSAERTGGSVSTLTIQRTQQEDSAVYLCASSSRTSGSLVLNLSFGPGTRLLVL.

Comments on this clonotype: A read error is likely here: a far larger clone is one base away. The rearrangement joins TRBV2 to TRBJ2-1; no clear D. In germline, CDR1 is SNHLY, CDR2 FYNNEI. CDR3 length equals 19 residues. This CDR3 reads CASSSPGYNDGYPYNKQFF. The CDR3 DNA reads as TGTGCCAGCAGCTCCCCCGGCTACAATGACGGGTACCCCTACAATAAGCAGTTCTTC.

CDR3 in DNA: TGCGCCAGCAGCTTGGAGGGGGGCCTGAACACCGGGGAGCTGTTTTTT. This sequence encodes CASSLEGGLNTGELFF. The chain is built from TRBV5-1 and TRBJ2-2; D is perhaps TRBD1 or TRBD2 (6 bases each). Germline values: CDR1 SGHRS, CDR2 YFSETQ. The length of the CDR3 is 16 residues. Trimming removed 0 bases from V and 1 base from J, with 10 bases in between.

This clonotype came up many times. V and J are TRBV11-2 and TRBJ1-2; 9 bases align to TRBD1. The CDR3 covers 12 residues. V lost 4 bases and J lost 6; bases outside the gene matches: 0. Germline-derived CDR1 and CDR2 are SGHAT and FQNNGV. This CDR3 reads CASSYRGHGYTF. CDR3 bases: TGTGCCAGCAGCTACAGGGGGCATGGCTACACCTTC.

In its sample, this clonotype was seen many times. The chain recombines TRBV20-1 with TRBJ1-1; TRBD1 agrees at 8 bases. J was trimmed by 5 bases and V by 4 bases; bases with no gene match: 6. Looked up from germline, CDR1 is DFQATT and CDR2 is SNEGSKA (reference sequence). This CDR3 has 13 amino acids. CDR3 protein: CSAKTGGSTEAFF. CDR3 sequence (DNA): TGCAGTGCTAAAACAGGGGGTAGTACTGAAGCTTTCTTT.

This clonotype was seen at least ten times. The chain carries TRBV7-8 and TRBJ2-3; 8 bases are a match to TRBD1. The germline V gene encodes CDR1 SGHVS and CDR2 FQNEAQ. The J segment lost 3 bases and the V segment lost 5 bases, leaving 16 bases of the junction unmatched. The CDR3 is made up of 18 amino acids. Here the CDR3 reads CASSRTLGTGSITDTQYF. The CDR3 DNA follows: TGTGCCAGCAGCCGGACCCTCGGGACAGGCTCAATAACAGATACGCAGTATTTT.

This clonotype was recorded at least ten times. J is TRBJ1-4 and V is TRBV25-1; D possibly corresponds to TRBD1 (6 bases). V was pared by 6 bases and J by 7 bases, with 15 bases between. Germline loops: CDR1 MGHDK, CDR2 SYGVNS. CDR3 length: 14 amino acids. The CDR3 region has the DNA TGTGCCAGCAGCGGACAGCAAGGCAGTGAAAAACTGTTTTTT. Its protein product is CASSGQQGSEKLFF.